Detailed here is one T cell receptor (beta chain). The antigen remains unidentified. Sequencing used immunoSEQ multiplex PCR; TCRdb keeps in-frame clones, though not all of them. This sample has more than 45,000 clones, with about 76% found just once. The data stem from a study of vaccination effects on CD4 cells after COVID-19. For the study at large: At 16 days and one week before vaccination, a couple of convalescent patients gave samples.

After more than 9 days in culture, the CD4+ T cells were isolated. Between the trimmed V and J ends, which lost 2 bases and 7 bases, there was a span of 18 bases. CDR1 is LGHNA and CDR2 is YNFKEQ in the germline V gene. The CDR3 contains 16 residues. The sequence was collected from a human donor who had a prior SARS-CoV-2 infection. The sequencing used CD4+ T cells from PBMCs cultured without peptide, collected before COVID-19 vaccination. V is TRBV4-2 and J is TRBJ2-1; D is possibly TRBD2 (6 bases). Here the CDR3 reads CASSQRVGSAGNEQFF. CDR3 nucleotides: TGTGCCAGCAGCCAACGGGTCGGGAGTGCTGGTAATGAGCAGTTCTTC.